This T cell receptor beta chain was sequenced in a study of T cells in Graves' hyperthyroidism and ophthalmopathy. This clonotype was picked up many times. Not enrolled were patients with uncontrolled infection, other autoimmune disease, pregnancy or lactation. Per germline, CDR1 SGHRS and CDR2 YFSETQ. CDR3 length equals 18 residues. The J segment lost 1 base and the V segment lost 0 bases, leaving 9 bases of the junction unmatched. The investigators amplified TCR beta CDR3 regions from RNA transcripts. RT-PCR in the first round (using the HTBI primer set) targeted the TCR CDR3. TCRdb reprocessed the multiplex PCR reads with MiXCR, giving one entry per CDR3 protein. The profile covers a few hundred thousand distinct CDR3 sequences, with 15% to 20% appearing a single time and 35% to 50% taken by the ten largest.

This sequence joins TRBV5-1 and TRBJ1-5; 8 bases agree with TRBD1. The sample consisted of blood. The TCR originated in a man aged 18 to 30 with Graves' ophthalmopathy. Written as DNA, the CDR3 is TGCGCCAGCAGCTTGGATTATTGGGACAGGCCCAGCAATCAGCCCCAGCATTTT. Encoded protein: CASSLDYWDRPSNQPQHF.